The T cell receptor (beta chain) described here comes from a study of regulatory T cells in long-lasting Graves disease (dated by TCRdb to the early 2020s). For the study in its entirety: In the newly diagnosed Graves' disease group, patients had been taking antithyroid drugs for less than 3 months. A total of around 35 samples underwent TCR sequencing: about 13 from persistent and about 20 from newly diagnosed Graves' disease patients. This study used TCR sequencing and RNA sequencing of peripheral blood to compare persistent Graves' disease patients against newly diagnosed Graves' disease patients. The study was registered as a clinical trial and conducted in China.

From the cysteine up to the phenylalanine, the CDR3 has a length of 15 residues. The sequence is cut down to CDR3 DNA, 45 bases in frame from base 1. Relative to germline, V is 3 bases shorter and J is 6 bases shorter, with 14 bases between their ends. CDR1 and CDR2 were assigned from the germline V gene (reference sequence) as LNHDA and SQIVND. Interpreted using the paper, the time point label stands for: newly diagnosed GD, antithyroid drugs for less than 3 months. For both TCR sequencing and RNA sequencing, RNA was extracted from PBMCs using TRIzol. Graves' disease was diagnosed according to American Thyroid Association guidelines. Patients for the study were recruited at an endocrinology department in Xi'an, China. Each patient gave about 8.1 milliliters of peripheral blood, collected in an EDTA anticoagulant tube. Ficoll Paque Plus density gradient separation was used to isolate PBMCs, and no further T cell sorting was done. An Agilent 2100 Bioanalyzer and agarose gel were used to check RNA quality, and a NanoDrop 2000 was used to measure RNA concentration.

Library preparation employed multiplex PCR. The listed sequencing device is Illumina HiSeq 4000. TCR beta libraries were built with iRepertoire HTBI primers and Arm-PCR amplification of CDR3 regions. Before sequencing, the PCR products went through gel purification. For the original study's pipeline: Gene usage analysis of CDR3 amino acid clonotypes used the approximately 62 TRBV and 14 to 15 TRBJ segments found across samples. COPE and FqMerger were used to merge the filtered high-quality paired reads into contigs. BLAST was used to align contigs to IMGT TRBV, TRBD and TRBJ reference genes, with CDR3 defined following IMGT. Any clonotype with a frequency above 0.1% was classified as a highly expanded clone. Shannon entropy served as the measure of repertoire diversity, while the Gini coefficient captured V-J evenness. Public clonotypes were defined as clonotypes shared by more than one individual. In-frame beta chains were kept once TCRdb had trimmed the public reads at Q25 with fastp and called clones with MiXCR. Each entry merges the rows of one CDR3 protein and shows their most common DNA and genes. TCRdb's processing, not the study's, gives the V and J calls here. In all, the sample holds over 450,000 distinct CDR3 sequences, and around 12% of those were seen once. The leading ten clones occupy about 8.9% of the sample.

Points on this clonotype: The antigen it recognizes is unknown. Base qualities are not recorded, but no much larger clone differs from it by a single base.

The investigation overall reported the following: TRBV28, TRBJ1-2 and TRBJ2-5 were preferentially used in persistent disease, while TRBV20-1 and TRBJ2-1 were favored in newly diagnosed disease. More public clonotypes were shared among persistent patients (around 3,000) than among newly diagnosed patients (over 900). Peripheral blood alone was examined, since thyroid tissue, which constituted the primary lesion, could not be accessed. Persistent Graves' disease patients showed lower TCR Shannon entropy and fewer highly expanded clones than newly diagnosed patients, suggesting clonal expansion. Only the TCR beta chain was sequenced and analyzed. The authors noted that the small sample size was a limitation that may lower accuracy.

The same sample was also used in a study of T cells in Graves' hyperthyroidism and ophthalmopathy. The second publication reports: Stable Graves' hyperthyroidism was defined as the absence of progression to ophthalmopathy over 18 months of follow-up. The hyperthyroidism patients were between 18 and 65 years old and newly diagnosed, with a disease duration of less than 2 months. Any patient with an uncontrolled infection, another autoimmune disease, pregnancy or lactation was excluded. Clinical symptoms, serum thyroxine and TRAb, thyroid ultrasound, and orbital computed tomography formed the basis for the diagnoses. A first-round RT-PCR of the TCR CDR3 used the HTBI primer set with the Qiagen OneStep RT-PCR kit. Most expanded thyroid clonotypes (frequency above 0.001) were also detected in blood, a finding suggesting that blood repertoires may reflect thyroid immune responses. In cross-validation, a model built on a 13 V-J signature told ophthalmopathy apart from stable hyperthyroidism with approximately 90% sensitivity and 81% to 82% specificity, and in testing the same model reached 80%/75%. In validation, the model predicted progression to ophthalmopathy a median of roughly six months before onset, with roughly 71% sensitivity and 72.22% specificity. To identify TCR V-J signatures that set the groups apart, the researchers used a discovery cohort of 100 patients, made up of around 40 with Graves' ophthalmopathy and 55 to 65 with stable Graves' hyperthyroidism. Prospective prediction of ophthalmopathy was tested in an independent validation cohort consisting of about 20 hyperthyroidism patients and around 17 patients who later progressed to ophthalmopathy. For training and testing, the 100 or so patients in the discovery cohort were randomly divided in a 7:3 ratio. In more than five Graves' hyperthyroidism patients, the study also compared T-cell repertoires from thyroid tissue with T-cell repertoires from blood. After sampling, hyperthyroidism patients received methimazole starting at 30 mg daily, and ophthalmopathy patients received high-dose intravenous methylprednisolone. A second multiplex PCR round built the libraries, followed by size selection and purification. Paired-end sequencing of the libraries was performed with 100 bp reads on an Illumina HiSeq2000. SOAPnuke was used to process the raw data, removing reads that contained adapters or uncalled bases, had a mean Phred below 15, or lacked an exact match to the constant primer or identifier. High-quality paired reads were merged using COPE v1.2.5, and each unique nucleotide sequence was defined as a clonotype. MiTCR v1.1 was used to align the clonotypes against IMGT TRBV, TRBD and TRBJ reference segments. The analysis was restricted to V-J combinations with a frequency above 0.0001, which together covered 99% to 99.2% of the repertoires. The TCS score was defined as F50 (clonal expansion) divided by E x V (chaos), with BLOSUM62-based TCRdist calculated between CDR3 peptides within each V-J. Welch's t-statistics and random forest reduced roughly 530 V-J features to under 15, which were used in a naive Bayes classifier (R e1071). Sample size was not statistically predetermined, and blinding of investigators to group allocation was not performed. The paper reports TCR Vbeta CDR3 sequencing of approximately 130 peripheral blood samples: approximately 43 ophthalmopathy, 70 to 85 hyperthyroidism and around 17 progressor patients.

The sequenced sample was peripheral blood mononuclear cells (PBMCs), obtained at new diagnosis, from a patient treated with antithyroid drugs. The rearranged chain carries TRBV19 and TRBJ1-4; no D gene call is confident. The receptor's source is a woman in her twenties or thirties with Graves disease. Donor details come from another sample of the same person, matched by shared clones. The CDR3 region: CASSISDVGYEKLFF. The bases read TGTGCCAGTAGTATCTCCGATGTGGGTTATGAAAAACTGTTTTTT. With the rest looked up from the reference TRBV19 and TRBJ1-4 genes rather than sequenced, the full variable domain is DGGITQSPKYLFRKEGQNVTLSCEQNLNHDAMYWYRQDPGQGLRLIYYSQIVNDFQKGDIAEGYSVSREKKESFPLTVTSAQKNPTAFYLCASSISDVGYEKLFFGSGTQLSVL.